This entry lists 28 T cell receptor beta chains sequenced from one sample in a study of immune heterogeneity within non-small cell lung tumors. Amplifying TCR beta CDR3 involved multiplex PCR carried out with 32 V and 13 J primers. From the multiplex PCR reads, TCRdb called clonotypes with MiXCR, one entry per CDR3 protein. The profile covers over 5,500 distinct CDR3 sequences, with approximately 23% appearing a single time and 8% to 9% taken by the ten largest. Template material comprised bulk tumor genomic DNA at roughly 650 ng per sample. In surgery, several biopsies were collected from each primary tumor at widely spaced sites. With untreated, newly diagnosed non-small cell lung cancer, the patients went on to undergo curative surgery. Sequenced material: lung tumor tissue. The receptor set was obtained from a man aged 65 to 79 with non-small cell lung cancer.

In its sample, this clonotype was seen once. A much larger clone differs from this one at a single base, so this may be a read error. This rearrangement joins TRBV2 to TRBJ2-5; D is possibly TRBD1 (6 bases). Germline lookup yields CDR1 SNHLY and CDR2 FYNNEI. This CDR3 has 13 residues. The CDR3 spells CASSGQLQGTQYF. The CDR3 region has the DNA TGTGCCAGCAGCGGACAGTTACAAGGGACCCAGTACTTC.

This clonotype turned up a few times. The chain uses TRBV30 and TRBJ2-5, with D perhaps TRBD1 (6 bases). This CDR3 has 14 amino acids. CDR1 and CDR2 from the germline V gene are GTSNPN and SVGIG (reference sequence). V was cut by 3 bases and J by 7 bases, with 18 bases left in between. For the CDR3, the DNA is TGTGCCTGGAGGCCGGGACACCGTCACGGGACCCAGTACTTC. Translated: CAWRPGHRHGTQYF.

This clonotype was found a few times. This chain links TRBV10-3 with TRBJ2-5, with D perhaps TRBD1 (5 bases). V was clipped by 8 bases and J by 4 bases, with 17 bases between them. Germline V gene lookup returns CDR1 ENHRY and CDR2 SYGVKD. CDR3 length: 14 amino acids. This CDR3 is CAIAIGASLETQYF. The CDR3 DNA reads TGTGCCATCGCTATAGGGGCCTCGCTAGAGACCCAGTACTTC.

With regard to this clonotype: The germline gene is not matched at one end of the junction; a read error may be the cause. The rearrangement links TRBV11-2 to TRBJ2-2; TRBD2 might be the D (5 bases). The CDR3 extends over 13 amino acids. Per the germline V gene, CDR1 is SGHAT and CDR2 is FQNNGV. In DNA, the CDR3 is TGTGCGGTGGCTGTAGCGAACACCGGGGAGCAGTTTTTT. Its translation is CAVAVANTGEQFF.

By share, this clonotype ranks as medium-sized. This chain connects TRBV6-1 to TRBJ2-5; 9 bases line up with TRBD2. J was trimmed by 4 bases and V by 8 bases; bases with no gene match: 8. The germline CDR1 and CDR2 sequences are MNHNS and SASEGT. The CDR3 runs 14 residues. The CDR3 sequence is CASRQGLAIETQYF. DNA for the CDR3: TGTGCCAGCCGGCAAGGACTAGCGATAGAGACCCAGTACTTC.

This rearrangement joins TRBV3-1 to TRBJ2-2, with D possibly matching TRBD2 (5 bases). The CDR3 sequence is 14 residues long. The germline V and J ends were trimmed by 0 bases and 6 bases, with 8 bases remaining between them. From germline, CDR1 is LGHDT and CDR2 YNNKEL (reference sequence). CDR3 coding DNA: TGTGCCAGCAGCCAAGATCACGGGGCCGGGGAGCTGTTTTTT. The encoded protein is CASSQDHGAGELFF.

Comment on this clonotype: Just one base apart from a much larger clone, this may be a read error. The V gene is TRBV5-1, the J gene TRBJ2-7; D is uncertain. V lost 4 bases and J 4 bases, leaving 15 bases between the germline ends. The germline gives CDR1 SGHRS, CDR2 YFSETQ. The CDR3 covers 14 residues. The CDR3 DNA is TGCGCCAGCAGCAAGGTCCCATTCGGATACGAGCAGTACTTC. It codes for CASSKVPFGYEQYF.

V gene TRBV20-1 combines with J gene TRBJ2-3; possible D gene TRBD2, 6 bases. V lost 6 bases, J lost 4 bases, and 17 bases lay in between. Germline V gene lookup returns CDR1 DFQATT and CDR2 SNEGSKA (reference sequence). The CDR3 has 14 residues. As DNA, the CDR3 is TGCAGTGCCCCGGGAGTAGTCGGGGCAGATACGCAGTATTTT. It is translated as CSAPGVVGADTQYF.

The chain links TRBV2 to TRBJ2-5; 7 bases are shared with TRBD1. V lost 7 bases and J lost 2; bases outside the gene matches: 4. Germline V gives CDR1 SNHLY, CDR2 FYNNEI. The CDR3 consists of 13 residues. For the CDR3, the DNA is TGTGCCAGCACATCACAGGGGCAAGAGACCCAGTACTTC. This encodes CASTSQGQETQYF.

Remarks on this clonotype: Germline and junction disagree at one end, which may indicate a read error. The chain is built from TRBV9 and TRBJ2-1; 9 bases line up with TRBD2. The germline CDR1 and CDR2 sequences are SGDLS and YYNGEE. CDR3 length: 16 amino acids. The CDR3, as DNA: TGTGCCAACAGCTCCTTGACTAGCGGAGATTACAATGAGCAGTTCTTC. It specifies CANSSLTSGDYNEQFF.

This clonotype was counted a single time. Possible read error: a much larger clone is one base away. The chain recombines TRBV27 with TRBJ1-2; possibly TRBD1 for D (5 bases). CDR3 length: 16 amino acids. Between the trimmed V and J ends, which lost 4 bases and 3 bases, there was a span of 18 bases. Germline V gives CDR1 MNHEY, CDR2 SMNVEV (reference sequence). The CDR3 sequence: CASSSWGSGSYYGYTF. The CDR3 nucleotides read TGTGCCAGCAGTTCATGGGGCTCCGGATCCTACTATGGCTACACCTTC.

Concerning this clonotype: Since a much larger clone is just one base distant, this may be a read error. The chain combines TRBV20-1 with TRBJ2-5; D remains unclear. CDR1 is DFQATT, CDR2 SNEGSKA, per germline (reference sequence). CDR3 length: 14 residues. Trimming took 5 bases from V and 5 from J, leaving 18 bases between them. The CDR3 loop is CSAPHLFYRETQYF. The CDR3, as DNA: TGCAGTGCTCCCCATCTCTTTTATCGGGAGACCCAGTACTTC.

This clonotype is labeled as medium-sized. DNA of the CDR3: TGTGCCAGCAGTGGTTACCGCTACGAGCAGTACTTC. This encodes CASSGYRYEQYF. The rearrangement links TRBV2 to TRBJ2-7; D gene uncertain. The germline gives CDR1 SNHLY, CDR2 FYNNEI. V shed 4 bases and J shed 3 bases, with 7 bases lying between them. The CDR3 extends over 12 amino acids.

This clonotype is classed as medium-sized. The gene calls are TRBV5-1 and TRBJ1-2; D gene unclear. Germline V gene sequence: CDR1 SGHRS, CDR2 YFSETQ. Deletions cut 4 bases from V and 6 bases from J, with 13 bases between. This CDR3 spans 13 amino acids. The CDR3 sequence: CASSSAGKDGYTF. As DNA, the CDR3 is TGCGCCAGCAGCAGCGCAGGAAAGGATGGCTACACCTTC.

This chain uses TRBV2 with TRBJ2-7; D unresolved. Between the trimmed V and J ends, which lost 8 bases and 5 bases, there was a span of 13 bases. The CDR3 is 12 amino acids. Germline loops: CDR1 SNHLY, CDR2 FYNNEI. The CDR3 sequence: CASHVNAHEQYF. The CDR3 bases are TGTGCCAGCCATGTTAACGCCCACGAGCAGTACTTC.

In this sample, this clonotype is medium-sized. The gene calls are TRBV27 and TRBJ2-2; 10 positions match TRBD2. The V gene's germline CDR1 is MNHEY and CDR2 SMNVEV (reference sequence). Trimming at V came to 1 base and at J to 5 bases, leaving 4 bases not matched to a gene. The CDR3 runs 16 residues. CDR3 sequence reads: CASSLYKTSGTGELFF. The DNA for the CDR3 is TGTGCCAGCAGTTTATACAAGACTAGCGGGACCGGGGAGCTGTTTTTT.

This clonotype was detected only a few times. The V and J genes are TRBV20-1 and TRBJ1-5, with D possibly TRBD1 on 6 matching bases. Germline CDR1 reads DFQATT; CDR2 reads SNEGSKA (reference sequence). The CDR3 length is 17 residues. V shed 1 base and J shed 5 bases, with 21 bases lying between them. In DNA form, the CDR3 reads TGCAGTGCTAGAGTCCCAGGGGCCCTCGACGCCGATCAGCCCCAGCATTTT. Translated, it gives CSARVPGALDADQPQHF.

This clonotype ranks as medium-sized. This chain uses TRBV4-1 with TRBJ1-3, with unresolved D. Trimming removed 2 bases at V and 0 bases at J, with 17 bases between. CDR3 length equals 18 residues. Germline V gene lookup returns CDR1 MGHRA and CDR2 YSYEKL. Written as DNA, the CDR3 is TGCGCCAGCAGCCAACCTCTCGGCAGGATGAGCTCTGGAAACACCATATATTTT. Protein product: CASSQPLGRMSSGNTIYF.

By share of the sample, this clonotype is medium-sized. The V gene is TRBV29-1, the J gene TRBJ2-1; no firm D call. V was cut by 2 bases and J by 9 bases, with 11 bases left in between. CDR1 and CDR2 (germline): SQVTM, ANQGSEA. The CDR3 consists of 12 residues. CDR3 amino acids: CSVELQALEQFF. CDR3 in DNA: TGCAGCGTTGAATTGCAAGCCCTTGAGCAGTTCTTC.

This clonotype is judged medium-sized (0.01 to 0.1%). The genes are TRBV2 and TRBJ2-2, with 12 bases lining up with TRBD2. V lost 9 bases and J lost 5; bases outside the gene matches: 4. The CDR3 runs 14 residues. CDR1 is SNHLY, CDR2 FYNNEI, per germline. CDR3 nucleotides: TGTGCCAGAGGACTAGCGGGGAGGACCGGGGAGCTGTTTTTT. Translating it yields CARGLAGRTGELFF.

The chain employs TRBV19 and TRBJ2-3; 8 bases fit TRBD2. CDR1 is LNHDA, CDR2 SQIVND, per germline (reference sequence). Germline trimming cut 5 bases from V and 6 bases from J; bases unmatched to any gene: 19. There are 18 residues in the CDR3. The CDR3 sequence is CASSGGRVAGLPGDTQYF. The CDR3 DNA follows: TGTGCCAGTAGTGGAGGGAGGGTAGCGGGGCTCCCAGGGGATACGCAGTATTTT.

Comment on this clonotype: This sequence may be a read error, since a much larger clone differs from it by one base. The rearrangement uses TRBV24-1 and TRBJ2-7; D remains unclear. The CDR3 loop spans 13 amino acids. Germline CDR1 KGHDR, CDR2 SFDVKD. The CDR3 region has the DNA TGTGCCACCACTGATCCGAGCTCCTACGAGCAGTACTTC. The encoded protein is CATTDPSSYEQYF.

A word on this clonotype: With a much larger clone just one base away, this may be a read error. This chain joins TRBV15 and TRBJ2-6; TRBD1 agrees at 12 bases. Per the germline V gene, CDR1 is LNHNV and CDR2 is YYDKDF (reference sequence). With V trimmed by 1 base and J by 2 bases, 6 bases remained unmatched. The CDR3 extends over 19 amino acids. The CDR3 DNA reads as TGTGCCACCAGCAGAGTTGGGACAGGGGGCCTTACTGGGGCCAACGTCCTGACTTTC. Residues: CATSRVGTGGLTGANVLTF.

In this sample, this clonotype is medium-sized (0.01 to 0.1%). The chain employs TRBV5-1 and TRBJ1-5, with 8 bases lining up with TRBD1. The J segment lost 5 bases and the V segment lost 3 bases, leaving 4 bases of the junction unmatched. CDR1 SGHRS and CDR2 YFSETQ come from the germline V gene. There are 14 residues in the CDR3. CDR3 DNA: TGCGCCAGCAGCTCGGGACAGGTGGATCAGCCCCAGCATTTT. Translated, it gives CASSSGQVDQPQHF. Based on the CDR3 plus reference TRBV5-1 and TRBJ1-5, the full variable domain is KAGVTQTPRYLIKTRGQQVTLSCSPISGHRSVSWYQQTPGQGLQFLFEYFSETQRNKGNFPGRFSGRQFSNSRSEMNVSTLELGDSALYLCASSSGQVDQPQHFGDGTRLSIL.

The sample holds a few counts of this clonotype. This may be a read error, as it is one base from a much larger clone. V and J are TRBV6-1 and TRBJ1-2; no definite D call. Germline values: CDR1 MNHNS, CDR2 SASEGT. With 6 bases removed from V and 2 bases from J, the gap between germline ends came to 13 bases. The CDR3 runs 14 residues. The CDR3 is CASSPSPVNYGYTF. CDR3 coding DNA: TGTGCCAGCAGCCCGTCTCCCGTCAACTATGGCTACACCTTC.

This clonotype rates as large. This sequence joins TRBV6-1 and TRBJ2-7; 13 bases map to TRBD2. CDR1 MNHNS and CDR2 SASEGT come from the germline V gene. With V trimmed by 5 bases and J by 5 bases, 3 bases remained unmatched. This CDR3 comprises 14 residues. CDR3 protein: CASSTTSGGNEQYF. For the CDR3, the DNA is TGTGCCAGCAGTACGACTAGCGGGGGGAACGAGCAGTACTTC.

This chain links TRBV19 with TRBJ1-4, with 8 positions matching TRBD1. The CDR3 is made up of 16 amino acids. CDR1 and CDR2 (germline): LNHDA, SQIVND (reference sequence). V trimming: 0 bases; J trimming: 6 bases; junction bases outside the gene matches: 6. CDR3 residues: CASSIEARTGYEKLFF. Written as DNA, the CDR3 is TGTGCCAGTAGTATAGAAGCCCGGACAGGGTATGAAAAACTGTTTTTT.

This clonotype is termed medium-sized. This CDR3 is CSALGGGGFNEQYF. In nucleotides, the CDR3 is TGCAGTGCCCTGGGAGGTGGAGGCTTCAACGAGCAGTACTTC. V usage is TRBV20-1 and J usage is TRBJ2-7; D perhaps matches TRBD2 (6 bases). Germline loops: CDR1 DFQATT, CDR2 SNEGSKA (reference sequence). The CDR3 has 14 residues. V gave up 6 bases and J gave up 5 bases, with 20 bases separating them.